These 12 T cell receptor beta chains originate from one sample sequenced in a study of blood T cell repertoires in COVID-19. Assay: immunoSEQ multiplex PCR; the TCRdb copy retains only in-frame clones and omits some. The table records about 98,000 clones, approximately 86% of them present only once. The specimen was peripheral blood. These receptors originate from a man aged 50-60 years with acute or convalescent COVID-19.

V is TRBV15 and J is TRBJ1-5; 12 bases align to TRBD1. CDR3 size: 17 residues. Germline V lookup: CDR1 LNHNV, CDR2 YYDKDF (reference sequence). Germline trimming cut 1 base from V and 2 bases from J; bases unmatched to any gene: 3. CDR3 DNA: TGTGCCACCAGCAGAGGAGGGACAGGGGGCGGCAATCAGCCCCAGCATTTT. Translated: CATSRGGTGGGNQPQHF.

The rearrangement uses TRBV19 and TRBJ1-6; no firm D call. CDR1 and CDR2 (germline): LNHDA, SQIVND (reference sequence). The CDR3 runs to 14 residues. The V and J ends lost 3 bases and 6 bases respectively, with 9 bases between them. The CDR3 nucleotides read TGTGCCAGTAGTATTGAGGAGCTTAATTCACCCCTCCACTTT. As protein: CASSIEELNSPLHF. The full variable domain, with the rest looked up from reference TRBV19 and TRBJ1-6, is DGGITQSPKYLFRKEGQNVTLSCEQNLNHDAMYWYRQDPGQGLRLIYYSQIVNDFQKGDIAEGYSVSREKKESFPLTVTSAQKNPTAFYLCASSIEELNSPLHFGNGTRLTVT.

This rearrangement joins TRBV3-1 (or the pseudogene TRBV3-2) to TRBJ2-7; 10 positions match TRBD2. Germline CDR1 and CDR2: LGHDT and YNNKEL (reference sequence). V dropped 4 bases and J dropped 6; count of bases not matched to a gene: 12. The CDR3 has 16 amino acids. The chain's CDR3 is CASSPSGAGGPIEQYF. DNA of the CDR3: TGTGCCAGCAGCCCCAGTGGAGCGGGAGGGCCAATCGAGCAGTACTTC.

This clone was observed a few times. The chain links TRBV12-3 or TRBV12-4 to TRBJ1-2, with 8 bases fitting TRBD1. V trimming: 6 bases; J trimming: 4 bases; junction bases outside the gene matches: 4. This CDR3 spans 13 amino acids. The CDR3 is CASSTTGVYGYTF. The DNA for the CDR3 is TGTGCCAGCAGCACGACAGGGGTCTATGGCTACACCTTC.

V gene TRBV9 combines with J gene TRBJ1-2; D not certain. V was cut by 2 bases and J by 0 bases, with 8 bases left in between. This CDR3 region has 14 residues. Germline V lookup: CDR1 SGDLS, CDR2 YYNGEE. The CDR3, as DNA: TGTGCCAGCAGCGTCCTCTATACTAACTATGGCTACACCTTC. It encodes CASSVLYTNYGYTF.

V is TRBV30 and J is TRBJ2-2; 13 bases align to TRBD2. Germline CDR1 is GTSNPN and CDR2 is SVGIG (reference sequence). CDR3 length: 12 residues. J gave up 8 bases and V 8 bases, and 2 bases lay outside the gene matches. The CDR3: CAGGLAGGELFF. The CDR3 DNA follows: TGTGCCGGGGGACTAGCGGGAGGGGAGCTGTTTTTT.

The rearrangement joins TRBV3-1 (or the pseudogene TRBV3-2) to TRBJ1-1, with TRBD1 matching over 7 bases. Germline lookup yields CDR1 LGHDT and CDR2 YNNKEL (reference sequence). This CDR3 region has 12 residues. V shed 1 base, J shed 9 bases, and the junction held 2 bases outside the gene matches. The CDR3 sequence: CASSQGTGKAFF. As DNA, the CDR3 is TGTGCCAGCAGCCAAGGGACAGGTAAAGCTTTCTTT.

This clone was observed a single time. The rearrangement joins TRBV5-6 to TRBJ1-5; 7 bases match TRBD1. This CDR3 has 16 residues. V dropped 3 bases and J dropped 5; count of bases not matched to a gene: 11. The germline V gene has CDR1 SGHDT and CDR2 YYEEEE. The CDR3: CASSSWGTEYYQPQHF. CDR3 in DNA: TGTGCCAGCAGCTCTTGGGGGACAGAATACTATCAGCCCCAGCATTTT.

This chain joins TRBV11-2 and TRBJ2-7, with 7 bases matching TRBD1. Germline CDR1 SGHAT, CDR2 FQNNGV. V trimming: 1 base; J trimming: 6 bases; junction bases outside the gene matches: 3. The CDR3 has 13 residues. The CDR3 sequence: CASSLGRQGEQYF. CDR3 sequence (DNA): TGTGCCAGCAGCTTAGGTCGACAGGGCGAGCAGTACTTC. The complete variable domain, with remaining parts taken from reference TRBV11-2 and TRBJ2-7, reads EAGVAQSPRYKIIEKRQSVAFWCNPISGHATLYWYQQILGQGPKLLIQFQNNGVVDDSQLPKDRFSAERLKGVDSTLKIQPAKLEDSAVYLCASSLGRQGEQYFGPGTRLTVT.

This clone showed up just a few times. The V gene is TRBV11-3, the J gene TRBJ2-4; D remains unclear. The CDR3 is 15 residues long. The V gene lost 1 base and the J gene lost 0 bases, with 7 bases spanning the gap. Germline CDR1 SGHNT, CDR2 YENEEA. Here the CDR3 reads CASSLGGLAKNIQYF. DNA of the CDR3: TGTGCCAGCAGCTTAGGCGGATTAGCCAAAAACATTCAGTACTTC.

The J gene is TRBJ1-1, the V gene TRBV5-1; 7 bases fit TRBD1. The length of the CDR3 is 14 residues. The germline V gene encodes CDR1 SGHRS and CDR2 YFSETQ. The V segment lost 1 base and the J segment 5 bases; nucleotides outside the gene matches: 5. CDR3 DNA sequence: TGCGCCAGCAGCTTGCAAGCAGGGGGGACTGAAGCTTTCTTT. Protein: CASSLQAGGTEAFF.

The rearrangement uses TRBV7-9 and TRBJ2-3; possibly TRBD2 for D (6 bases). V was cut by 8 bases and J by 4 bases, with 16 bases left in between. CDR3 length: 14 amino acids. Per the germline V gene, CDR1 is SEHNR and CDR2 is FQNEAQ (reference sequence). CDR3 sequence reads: CASASGGWADTQYF. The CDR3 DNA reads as TGTGCCAGCGCATCCGGGGGATGGGCAGATACGCAGTATTTT.